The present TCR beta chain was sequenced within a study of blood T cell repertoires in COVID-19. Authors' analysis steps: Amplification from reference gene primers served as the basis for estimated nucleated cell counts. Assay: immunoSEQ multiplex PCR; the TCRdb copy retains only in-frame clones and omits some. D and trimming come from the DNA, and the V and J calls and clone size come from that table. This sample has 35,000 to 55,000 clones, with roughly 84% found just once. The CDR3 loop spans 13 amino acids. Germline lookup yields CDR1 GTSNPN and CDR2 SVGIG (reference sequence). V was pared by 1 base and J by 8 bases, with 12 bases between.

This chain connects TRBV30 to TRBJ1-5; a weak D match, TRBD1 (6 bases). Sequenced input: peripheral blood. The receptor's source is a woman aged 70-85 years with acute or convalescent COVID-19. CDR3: CAWSGQEREPQHF. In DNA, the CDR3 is TGTGCCTGGAGTGGACAGGAAAGGGAGCCCCAGCATTTT.